The next 29 T cell receptor beta chains were all read from a single sample in a study of blood T cells in healthy people across ages. Sample-barcoded 5' priming and a J-beta primer mix drove a second PCR of roughly 6 to 12 cycles. MiXCR, applied by TCRdb to the 5' RACE reads, yields one record per CDR3 protein. In the table there are some 760,000 distinct CDR3 sequences, approximately 25% of which are singletons. Separately, the same data were catalogued under a study of T cells of mothers and their children.

Sequenced input: blood. These receptor sequences come from a boy between 10 and 17 years old in good health.

This clonotype turned up a few times. The genes are TRBV10-2 and TRBJ2-1; D is uncertain. Trimming stripped 6 bases from V and 8 bases from J, with 11 bases between. From germline, CDR1 is WSHSY and CDR2 SAAADI. This CDR3 has 12 residues. The CDR3 loop reads CASSRRSDEQFF. CDR3 nucleotides: TGCGCCAGCAGCCGGAGAAGCGATGAGCAGTTCTTC.

This clonotype was found a few times. The chain recombines TRBV29-1 with TRBJ2-7; 7 bases fit TRBD2. This CDR3 is 12 amino acids long. The germline gives CDR1 SQVTM, CDR2 ANQGSEA. Unmatched junction bases numbered 3, after V lost 5 bases and J lost 2 bases. The DNA of the CDR3 is TGCAGCGTTTCCAGCGGGGCCTACGAGCAGTACTTC. Its translation is CSVSSGAYEQYF.

This clonotype was seen only a few times. The chain joins TRBV24-1 to TRBJ1-1; no definite D call. Between the trimmed V and J ends, which lost 1 base and 0 bases, there was a span of 2 bases. From germline, CDR1 is KGHDR and CDR2 SFDVKD. The CDR3 consists of 13 residues. The CDR3 region is CATSDFMNTEAFF. Written as DNA, the CDR3 is TGTGCCACCAGTGATTTTATGAACACTGAAGCTTTCTTT.

The genes are TRBV7-2 and TRBJ2-1; 7 bases align to TRBD2. Germline values: CDR1 SGHTA, CDR2 FQGNSA. The CDR3 loop spans 15 amino acids. Losses at the gene ends were 6 bases for V and 0 bases for J; bases not matched to a gene: 5. The CDR3 loop is CASSRSGISYNEQFF. The CDR3 coding sequence is TGTGCCAGCAGTCGCAGCGGGATCTCCTACAATGAGCAGTTCTTC.

This clonotype was seen a handful of times. The genes are TRBV3-1 and TRBJ2-5, with D maybe TRBD2 (6 bases). The better agreement between TRBJ2-7 and the DNA end casts doubt on the J call. The germline gives CDR1 LGHDT, CDR2 YNNKEL (reference sequence). The CDR3 loop spans 15 amino acids. CDR3 loop: CASSQEGSGLYEQYF. CDR3 DNA sequence: TGTGCCAGCAGCCAAGAAGGCAGCGGGCTCTACGAGCAGTACTTC.

V usage is TRBV6-6 and J usage is TRBJ2-3; 9 nucleotides line up with TRBD2. Germline V gene sequence: CDR1 MNHNY, CDR2 SVGAGI (reference sequence). This CDR3 region has 14 residues. V trimming: 6 bases; J trimming: 5 bases; junction bases outside the gene matches: 6. The CDR3 DNA reads TGTGCCAGCAGCCGGACTAGCGCGGGAGATACGCAGTATTTT. Translation gives CASSRTSAGDTQYF.

The chain uses TRBV6-1 and TRBJ2-5, with D perhaps TRBD2 (6 bases). V was cut by 7 bases and J by 4 bases, with 13 bases left in between. The CDR3 is 13 residues long. Germline CDR1 and CDR2: MNHNS and SASEGT. The CDR3 protein is CASNREMVETQYF. DNA of the CDR3: TGTGCCAGCAATCGGGAGATGGTAGAGACCCAGTACTTC.

This clonotype has only a few counts. V usage is TRBV12-3 or TRBV12-4 and J usage is TRBJ1-2; TRBD1 matches at 8 bases. Germline trimming cut 5 bases from V and 7 bases from J; bases unmatched to any gene: 9. The CDR3 is 14 residues long. The CDR3 DNA sequence: TGTGCCAGCAGTCAGGGGGCGCAGGGTCGTGGCTACACCTTC. Its translation: CASSQGAQGRGYTF.

The rearrangement uses TRBV21-1 and TRBJ2-5; the listed D gene, TRBD2, was not tested against the DNA. TRBV21-1 counts as a pseudogene. CDR3 length: 15 amino acids. The CDR3 is CASSWSSGRRETQYF. CDR3 DNA: TGTGCCAGCAGCTGGTCTAGCGGGAGAAGGGAGACCCAGTACTTC.

The chain employs TRBV9 and TRBJ1-4; D is undetermined. CDR3 size: 14 residues. V lost 0 bases and J lost 3, with 6 bases in between. Germline CDR1 and CDR2: SGDLS and YYNGEE. For the CDR3, the DNA is TGTGCCAGCAGCGTAGACAGATCTAATGAAAAACTGTTTTTT. Translating gives CASSVDRSNEKLFF.

This clonotype was observed a few times. The J gene is TRBJ2-3, the V gene TRBV5-1; D is ambiguous. CDR1 is SGHRS and CDR2 is YFSETQ in the germline V gene. The germline V and J ends were trimmed by 0 bases and 2 bases, with 10 bases remaining between them. The CDR3 is made up of 15 amino acids. The CDR3 protein is CASSLAGADTDTQYF. CDR3 bases: TGCGCCAGCAGCTTGGCCGGCGCTGACACAGATACGCAGTATTTT.

This clonotype has just a few counts. No conserved phenylalanine or tryptophan ends this CDR3, so it is likely a read error. The V call is TRBV12-3 or TRBV12-4, the J call TRBJ1-1; D is ambiguous. The CDR3 loop spans 15 amino acids. The V gene lost 3 bases and the J gene lost 5 bases, with 16 bases spanning the gap. The CDR3 loop reads CASSFRPEGSTEAFL. The CDR3 nucleotides are TGTGCCAGCAGTTTTAGGCCGGAGGGATCTACTGAAGCTTTCCTT.

In its sample, this clonotype was seen a few times. The chain has TRBV10-3 and TRBJ2-5; D unclear. With the DNA end fitting TRBJ2-7 better, the J assignment may be wrong. Germline assignment: CDR1 ENHRY and CDR2 SYGVKD. The CDR3 length is 14 residues. For the CDR3, the DNA is TGTGCCATCAGTGAAGGAAAATATCGGGACGAGCAGTACTTC. This sequence encodes CAISEGKYRDEQYF.

In its sample, this clonotype was seen a few times. The chain joins TRBV3-1 to TRBJ2-1; D is possibly TRBD2 (6 bases). Germline CDR1 reads LGHDT; CDR2 reads YNNKEL (reference sequence). The CDR3 sequence is 19 residues long. V was trimmed by 1 base and J by 0 bases, leaving 19 bases between them. The CDR3 loop reads CASSQGISGHLSSYNEQFF. The CDR3 DNA reads TGTGCCAGCAGCCAAGGAATTAGCGGCCACCTGAGCTCCTACAATGAGCAGTTCTTC.

The chain is built from TRBV7-6 and TRBJ2-7, with TRBD1 matching over 10 bases. Trimming at V came to 3 bases and at J to 5 bases, leaving 10 bases not matched to a gene. CDR3 length: 16 residues. Germline CDR1 reads SGHVS; CDR2 reads FNYEAQ. CDR3 sequence reads: CASSFYAGQGSHEQYF. Here the CDR3 DNA reads TGTGCCAGCAGCTTTTATGCGGGACAGGGGTCCCACGAGCAGTACTTC.

This clonotype was seen ten or more times. This rearrangement joins TRBV28 to TRBJ2-2; D is perhaps TRBD1 or TRBD2 (5 bases each). V shed 5 bases and J shed 3 bases, with 7 bases lying between them. The germline V gene encodes CDR1 MDHEN and CDR2 SYDVKM. This CDR3 contains 13 residues. CDR3 protein: CASSRGDTGELFF. The CDR3 nucleotides are TGTGCCAGCAGTAGAGGGGACACCGGGGAGCTGTTTTTT.

The chain has TRBV6-5 and TRBJ1-3; no clear D. The V gene lost 0 bases and the J gene lost 4 bases, with 10 bases spanning the gap. This CDR3 region has 15 residues. The germline gives CDR1 MNHEY, CDR2 SVGAGI. CDR3: CASSYSVAHGNTIYF. Here the CDR3 DNA reads TGTGCCAGCAGTTACTCGGTGGCGCACGGAAACACCATATATTTT.

Only a few counts were recorded for this clonotype. The CDR3 DNA sequence: TGTGCCAGCAGCACCCTCGAGGAGGAGCTAGAGACCCAGTACTTC. Amino acid sequence: CASSTLEEELETQYF. The chain is built from TRBV11-2 and TRBJ2-5; D perhaps matches TRBD2 (5 bases). Trimming left V 5 bases short and J 4 bases short, with 17 bases between. Germline CDR1 reads SGHAT; CDR2 reads FQNNGV. The CDR3 covers 15 residues.

This clonotype has just a few counts. The V call is TRBV7-2, the J call TRBJ1-4; unclear D gene. This CDR3 region has 14 residues. Trimming pared 1 base from V and 4 bases from J, leaving 7 bases between. Germline CDR1 is SGHTA and CDR2 is FQGNSA. The DNA for the CDR3 is TGTGCCAGCAGCTTAGGGCTAAATAATGAAAAACTGTTTTTT. Residues: CASSLGLNNEKLFF.

This clonotype turned up a few times. This chain uses TRBV29-1 with TRBJ2-5; 9 positions agree with TRBD1. Unmatched junction bases numbered 9, after V lost 6 bases and J lost 4 bases. CDR3 size: 14 residues. From germline, CDR1 is SQVTM and CDR2 ANQGSEA. Here the CDR3 reads CSVGTGMYRETQYF. CDR3 DNA sequence: TGCAGCGTAGGGACAGGGATGTATCGAGAGACCCAGTACTTC.

There are a few counts of this clonotype. This chain uses TRBV12-3 or TRBV12-4 with TRBJ2-5, with TRBD2 matching 7 bases. The CDR3 sequence is 15 residues long. V lost 5 bases to trimming and J lost 1 base; unmatched junction nucleotides: 7. CDR3 residues: CASSHYREAQETQYF. In DNA form, the CDR3 reads TGTGCCAGCAGTCACTATCGGGAGGCCCAAGAGACCCAGTACTTC.

The table lists this clonotype with a few counts. CDR3 protein: CASIKWGPPEQYF. The CDR3 nucleotides read TGTGCCAGCATAAAATGGGGACCTCCCGAGCAGTACTTC. The chain is built from TRBV9 and TRBJ2-5, with D perhaps matching TRBD1 or TRBD2 (5 bases each). The DNA end is more similar to TRBJ2-7, so the J call may be wrong. Germline-derived CDR1 and CDR2 are SGDLS and YYNGEE. The CDR3 sequence is 13 residues long.

This rearrangement joins TRBV20-1 to TRBJ2-1; maybe TRBD2 (6 bases). Trimming removed 0 bases from V and 5 bases from J, with 14 bases in between. Per the germline V gene, CDR1 is DFQATT and CDR2 is SNEGSKA (reference sequence). The CDR3 loop spans 15 amino acids. Here the CDR3 DNA reads TGCAGTGCTAGAGATCGGACGGGAGTGGACAATGAGCAGTTCTTC. This encodes CSARDRTGVDNEQFF.

The chain joins TRBV4-3 to TRBJ2-7; D may correspond to TRBD1 or TRBD2 (6 bases each). Germline CDR1 LGHNA, CDR2 YSLEER. The CDR3 is made up of 17 amino acids. V was clipped by 4 bases and J by 5 bases, with 24 bases between them. The CDR3 nucleotides are TGCGCCAGCAGCCGGATGGGGGCAGGGAGGCGGGACCACGAGCAGTACTTC. This translates into CASSRMGAGRRDHEQYF.

This clonotype was seen more than once but under ten times. The V and J genes are TRBV5-6 and TRBJ1-4; a weak D match, TRBD1 (5 bases). Trimming cost V 0 bases and J 5 bases, with 11 bases left between them. CDR3 length: 15 amino acids. In germline, CDR1 is SGHDT, CDR2 YYEEEE. This CDR3 reads CASSLAPAGNEKLFF. CDR3 nucleotide sequence: TGTGCCAGCAGCTTGGCCCCGGCAGGGAATGAAAAACTGTTTTTT.

The rearrangement links TRBV3-1 to TRBJ2-7; D unclear. Germline assignment: CDR1 LGHDT and CDR2 YNNKEL (reference sequence). V lost 0 bases, J lost 0 bases, and 9 bases lay in between. The CDR3 is 15 residues long. As DNA, the CDR3 is TGTGCCAGCAGCCAAGAACTCCGGTACTCCTACGAGCAGTACTTC. Protein sequence: CASSQELRYSYEQYF.

V usage is TRBV24-1 and J usage is TRBJ2-1; no clear D gene. Germline CDR1 is KGHDR and CDR2 is SFDVKD. The V end was cut by 9 bases, the J end by 4 bases, with 12 bases between. The CDR3 contains 13 residues. As DNA, the CDR3 is TGTGCCACCTGTCAGACAAATTACAATGAGCAGTTCTTC. Protein product: CATCQTNYNEQFF.

The rearrangement links TRBV29-1 to TRBJ1-2; D possibly corresponds to TRBD1 (5 bases). The CDR3 has 11 residues. Germline loops: CDR1 SQVTM, CDR2 ANQGSEA. V was shortened by 1 base and J by 6 bases, with 6 bases between the two germline ends. In nucleotides, the CDR3 is TGCAGCGTTGAAGTGGGGGATGGCTACACCTTC. Its translation is CSVEVGDGYTF.

The chain carries TRBV20-1 and TRBJ2-3; the D is unclear. The CDR3 length is 14 residues. The V end was cut by 5 bases, the J end by 1 base, with 13 bases between. Germline CDR1 is DFQATT and CDR2 is SNEGSKA (reference sequence). The CDR3 protein is CSAVEASRTDTQYF. The CDR3 DNA follows: TGCAGTGCTGTTGAAGCGAGCCGCACAGATACGCAGTATTTT.